The source of this T cell receptor (beta chain) is a study of shared clonotypes between healthy human individuals. General study points: Having only a few donors restricted how much genetic and exposure-history diversity was captured.

A remark on this clone: As yet, its antigen is unknown.

Trimming took off 5 bases at V and 0 bases at J, with 8 bases between the two ends. This CDR3 contains 15 residues. Germline CDR1 and CDR2: SNHLY and FYNNEI. Data came from immunoSEQ multiplex PCR; TCRdb stores just in-frame clones and leaves some out. The sample has fewer than 650,000 clones, less than 80% seen once. The sample consisted of PBMCs. This clonotype originated in a woman aged 40 to 50 in good health. Some clones in this sample may be carry-over from other donors' samples. V gene TRBV2 combines with J gene TRBJ2-6, with D possibly matching TRBD1 (6 bases). The CDR3 sequence is CASSRTASGANVLTF. The CDR3 DNA reads as TGTGCCAGCAGTCGGACAGCCTCTGGGGCCAACGTCCTGACTTTC. The whole variable domain, filled in from reference TRBV2 and TRBJ2-6, reads EPEVTQTPSHQVTQMGQEVILRCVPISNHLYFYWYRQILGQKVEFLVSFYNNEISEKSEIFDDQFSVERPDGSNFTLKIRSTKLEDSAMYFCASSRTASGANVLTFGAGSRLTVL.